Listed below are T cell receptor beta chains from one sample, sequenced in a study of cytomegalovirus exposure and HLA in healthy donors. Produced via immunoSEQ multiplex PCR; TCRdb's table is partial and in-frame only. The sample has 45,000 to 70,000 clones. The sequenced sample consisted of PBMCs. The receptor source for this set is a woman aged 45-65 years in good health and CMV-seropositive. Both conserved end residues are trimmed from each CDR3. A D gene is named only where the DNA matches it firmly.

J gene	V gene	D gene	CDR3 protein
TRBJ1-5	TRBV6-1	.	ASSEGSGYQPQH
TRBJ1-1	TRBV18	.	ASSPVGQLNTEAF
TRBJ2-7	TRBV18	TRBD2	ASSQGRGGSYEQY
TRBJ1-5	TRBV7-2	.	ASSLAGRRQPQH
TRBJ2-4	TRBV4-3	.	ASSQEEAELAKNIQY
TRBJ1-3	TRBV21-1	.	ASSKVSQNSGNTIY
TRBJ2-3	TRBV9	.	ASSGDLGDTDTQY
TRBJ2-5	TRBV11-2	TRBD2	ASSLVLAGGGETQY
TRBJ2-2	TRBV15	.	ATSAGLEGELF
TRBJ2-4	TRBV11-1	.	ASSAAGQKENIQY
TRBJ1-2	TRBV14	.	ASSQVLGGEGMGNYGYT
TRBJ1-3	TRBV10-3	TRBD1	ATLDRASSGNTIY
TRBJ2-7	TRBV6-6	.	ASSYSGTEYEQY
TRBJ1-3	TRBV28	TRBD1	ASTDRGRVGNTIY
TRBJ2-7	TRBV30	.	AWSWSDQGPEQY
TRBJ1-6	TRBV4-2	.	ASSQPGGGDGSPLH
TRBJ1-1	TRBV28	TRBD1	ASSGDRGRRTEAF
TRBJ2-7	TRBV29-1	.	SVLTGTTYEQY
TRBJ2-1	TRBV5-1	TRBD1	ASSPIAGQGYNEQF
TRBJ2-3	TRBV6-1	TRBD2	ATLLAGGLDTQY
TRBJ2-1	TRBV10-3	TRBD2	AISVRGGRDNEQF
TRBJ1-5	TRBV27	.	ASSLGGGGNQPQH
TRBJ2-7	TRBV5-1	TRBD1	ASSPRAGQGSYEQY
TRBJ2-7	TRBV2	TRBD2	ASKSRNSGRYEQY
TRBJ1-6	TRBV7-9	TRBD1	ASSLSGTGNSPLH
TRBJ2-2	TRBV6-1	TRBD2	ASSAGTRASGELF
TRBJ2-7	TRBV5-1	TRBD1	ASSRDRGKYEQY
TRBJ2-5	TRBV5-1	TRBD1	ASSLGGTGYQETQY
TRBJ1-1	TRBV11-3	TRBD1	ASSKTGLDTEAF
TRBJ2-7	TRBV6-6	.	ASSPGGTGRGEQY
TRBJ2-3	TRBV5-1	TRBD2	ASSLVVAVRTSPTDTQY
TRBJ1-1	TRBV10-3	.	AISERGTEAF
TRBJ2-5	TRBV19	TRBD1	ASNSGTAKQETQY
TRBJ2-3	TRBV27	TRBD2	ASSHGRVDTQY
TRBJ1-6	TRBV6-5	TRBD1	ASSYSRTGTPLH
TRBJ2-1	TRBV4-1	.	ASSHAGRVGGDEQF
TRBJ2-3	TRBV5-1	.	ASSLALSTDTQY
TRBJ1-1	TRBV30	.	AWSGGRGRNTEAF
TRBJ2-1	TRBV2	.	ATGFYNEQF
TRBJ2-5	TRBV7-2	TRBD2	ASSFQAGGGETQY
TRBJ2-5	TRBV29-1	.	SVAGGETQY
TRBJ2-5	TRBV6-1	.	ASSDISAGKETQY
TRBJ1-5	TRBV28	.	ASSFTGRGNQPQH
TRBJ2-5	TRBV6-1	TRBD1	ASSATGGETQY
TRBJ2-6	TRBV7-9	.	AAKEPLTLSSGANVLT